This T cell receptor beta chain emerged from a study of beta chain features in type 1 diabetes (dated by TCRdb to 2016 to 2019). Describing the broader study: Mean age, gender distribution, total cell number and subset yield were not different between patients and healthy donors. A total of roughly 98,000,000 sorted cells were examined across all samples, and a strong correlation was observed between cell number per subset and RNA yield. In the study, TCRB repertoires of sorted circulating CD4+ T cell subsets from recently diagnosed type 1 diabetes patients were compared with those of matched healthy donors. Regulatory and stem cell-like memory subsets were isolated from only 8 patients and roughly eight healthy donors, whereas naive and central memory subsets came from all 28 donors.

CDR1 and CDR2 are drawn from the germline V gene: SGHTA, FQGTGA. V was cut back by 0 bases and J by 4 bases, leaving a gap of 5 bases between them. The CDR3 measures 13 amino acids from cysteine to phenylalanine. The sequence is cut down to CDR3 DNA, 39 bases in frame from base 1. Each donor gave one peripheral blood draw, approximately 100 mL on average, collected into heparinised tubes. A BD FACSAria II was used to sort naive, central memory, regulatory and stem cell-like memory CD4+ T cells with a panel that included CD45RO, CCR7, CD25, CD127, CD95 and CD27. Purity was above 98% for every sorted population. PBMCs were isolated right away by Lymphoprep density gradient centrifugation and were stained directly, without culture. So that batch effects would be minimized, each experiment stained and sorted samples in pairs, pairing one healthy donor with one patient. Study-wide findings and limitations: PCR may preferentially amplify shorter templates, but because patient and control samples were amplified and corrected together, any resulting skew would affect both groups equally. Because the HLA sub-analyses included only small numbers of individuals, any influence of HLA type on TCRB rearrangement was left unresolved. Fewer insertions and more nucleotide deletions at VDJ recombination sites were observed in patients with type 1 diabetes, implying thymic rearrangement abnormalities. Sequencing cDNA rather than genomic DNA could over-represent highly expressing activated cells, although activation and CD3 levels did not differ between groups. In all four CD4+ subsets, TCRB CDR3 length was moderately but significantly shorter in type 1 diabetes patients. Naive, central memory and regulatory TCRB repertoires appeared to be more alike among patients than among healthy donors.

Regarding this clone: What this receptor recognizes is not known. No base-level quality is on record; no much larger clone is a single base apart.

The High Capacity cDNA Reverse Transcription Kit was used to reverse transcribe all of the isolated RNA, meaning that expressed TCRB transcripts were what got sequenced. Deep immunoSEQ sequencing was performed on naive, central memory and regulatory T cell samples, with an average of approximately 3.9 million total reads per sample. Sorted cells were lysed in RLT buffer and RNA was extracted with DNase-treated RNeasy Micro or Mini kits, depending on cell number. Each cell subset was processed separately to prevent cross-contamination, with patient and healthy donor samples processed together. The immunoSEQ multiplex PCR was used to amplify TCRB sequences from cDNA, generating 87-bp fragments that spanned the CDR3 region. Amplicons were sequenced on the Illumina HiSeq platform. Under the source paper's analysis protocol: PCR bias was computationally corrected using synthetic template baselines, reads within Hamming distance 2 were collapsed, and singletons that could not be merged were discarded. By aligning reads against IMGT, V, D and J genes, CDR3 length, and insertions or deletions at six rearrangement sites were assigned. Within each subset, clonotype counts were normalized to sorted cell number, and only after that were true diversity and Gini coefficients computed with the tcR R package. Repertoire sharing was quantified using the overlap coefficient calculated on TCRB nucleotide sequences. Out-of-frame TCRB sequences from naive cells were analyzed to stand in for the pre-selection repertoire. Not all clones reach the TCRdb copy of this immuneACCESS table, which keeps in-frame sequences only. Checked studies attribute under half of the gap to unresolved V genes and leave the rest unexplained. Clone size and V and J calls were adopted from that table, with D and trimming inferred from the DNA. This sample lists over 200,000 clones; roughly a tenth were detected once. The biggest ten clones account for 0.017% of the sample.

What was sequenced was naive CD4+ T cells from blood. The cell subset or site label for this specimen denotes: true naive CD4+ T cells. The clonotype comes from a young man with type 1 diabetes. The chain joins TRBV7-3 to TRBJ2-3, with the D segment identity uncertain. Here the CDR3 is given as CASSLTYSDTQYF. The nucleotide sequence reads TGTGCCAGCAGCTTAACGTACTCAGATACGCAGTATTTT.